Described below is a single T cell receptor beta chain sequence and its context. Its antigen is undetermined. These data belong to a study of monozygotic twins with inflammatory bowel disease. Whole-study results and caveats: The sharing of clonotypes with others was lower in IBD patients than in healthy twins, especially with disease activity. Researchers reported no repertoire similarity difference between concordant and discordant twins, possibly from limited power.

There were eight separate reactions per sample in which cDNA was made. TCRdb re-called the 5' RACE reads and gives one entry per CDR3 protein, without DNA. The sample data list about 380,000 distinct CDR3 sequences. Germline CDR1 is KGHSH and CDR2 is LQKENI. The CDR3 has 14 amino acids. Sequencing used blood. The sequence derives from a human donor with ulcerative colitis or Crohn's disease, or a healthy co-twin of an affected twin (not recorded which). The chain recombines TRBV18 with TRBJ2-2; absent DNA, TCRdb's TRBD1 call cannot be checked. The CDR3 spells CASSPLRGAGELFF.